What follows describes a single TCR beta chain. Its antigen is unknown. Germline loops: CDR1 LNHDA, CDR2 SQIVND (reference sequence). J was trimmed by 1 base and V by 3 bases; bases with no gene match: 1. CDR3 length: 15 residues. Processing released intraepithelial and lamina propria lymphocytes from the graft tissue. This specimen belongs to a study of graft-versus-host responses after intestinal transplantation. The wider study: For approximately three years after anti-thymocyte globulin induction, all recipients took tacrolimus and steroids. Study observations and caveats: Peak circulating GvH clone levels tracked with early post-transplant HvG declines.

The data were produced by immunoSEQ multiplex PCR, yet TCRdb's version contains in-frame clones alone and is incomplete. Altogether more than 13,000 clones are present, under 70% being singletons, with the ten largest covering around 9%. The receptor comes from a human patient who received an intestinal transplant, so some T cells may come from the graft donor. The material sequenced was ileum tissue, taken roughly 720 days after intestinal transplantation. V is TRBV19 and J is TRBJ1-4; 8 nucleotides align to TRBD1. The CDR3 nucleotides read TGTGCCAGTAGTATCGACAGGGGAACTAATGAAAAACTGTTTTTT. Translation gives CASSIDRGTNEKLFF.